This T cell receptor beta chain came from a study of control samples from healthy donors and cancer patients. Clones were sequenced by immunoSEQ multiplex PCR, and TCRdb holds only the in-frame ones, with some missing. The table has about 120,000 clones, 87% seen once. The CDR3 is 15 amino acids. V shed 6 bases and J 1 base; nucleotides not matched to a gene: 8. In germline, CDR1 is WNHNN, CDR2 SYGVQD (reference sequence). The sample consisted of blood. This clonotype was obtained from a man between 25 and 39 years old in good health. The chain couples TRBV10-1 to TRBJ2-5; TRBD1 matches at 7 bases. The CDR3 coding sequence is TGCGCCAGCAGCCTTTACCGGGACAGCCAAGAGACCCAGTACTTC. Translation: CASSLYRDSQETQYF.